A selection of T cell receptor beta chains follows, all from one sample in a study of blood T cell repertoires in COVID-19. The data were produced by immunoSEQ multiplex PCR, yet TCRdb's version contains in-frame clones alone and is incomplete. The profile shows 150,000 to 200,000 clones, about 93% of them singletons. Sequenced input: peripheral blood. Source of these receptors: a woman in her fifties or sixties with acute or convalescent COVID-19. CDR3s leave out the opening cysteine and the closing phenylalanine or tryptophan. The D gene is left open where the match is weak.

V gene	J gene	D gene	CDR3 protein
TRBV24-1	TRBJ1-5	TRBD1	ATSEDRVSQPQH
TRBV7-8	TRBJ1-2	TRBD1	ASSQGQAANYGYT
TRBV5-6	TRBJ2-2	-	ASSSVRRDTGELF
TRBV7-9	TRBJ1-2	TRBD1	ASSLGTGGDYGYT
TRBV27	TRBJ1-2	TRBD1	ASSGTGRSSYT
TRBV19	TRBJ2-7	TRBD2	ASSESGSIEQY
TRBV10-2	TRBJ1-5	-	ASSEMRLGGNQPQH
TRBV14	TRBJ2-7	TRBD1	ASSRTGRYEQY
TRBV28	TRBJ1-5	-	ASSLERRPQH
TRBV28	TRBJ2-7	-	ASTLGEARDEQY
TRBV7-9	TRBJ2-7	-	ASSSPLQ
TRBV9	TRBJ1-6	-	ASSPLGGGSPLH
TRBV9	TRBJ2-1	TRBD2	ASSERTWGSGGYNNEQF
TRBV3-1/TRBV3-2	TRBJ2-1	TRBD2	ASSDKTSVYNEQF
TRBV14	TRBJ2-5	-	ASSRTGAQWEAQY
TRBV6-5	TRBJ2-7	TRBD1	ASSYSTGGTPEY
TRBV5-4	TRBJ2-7	-	ASSPRGGLGEQY
TRBV2	TRBJ1-5	-	ASSLRTVAQPQH
TRBV7-3	TRBJ2-1	-	ASSLLGWADNEQF
TRBV7-3	TRBJ2-5	-	ASSLGGPQETQY